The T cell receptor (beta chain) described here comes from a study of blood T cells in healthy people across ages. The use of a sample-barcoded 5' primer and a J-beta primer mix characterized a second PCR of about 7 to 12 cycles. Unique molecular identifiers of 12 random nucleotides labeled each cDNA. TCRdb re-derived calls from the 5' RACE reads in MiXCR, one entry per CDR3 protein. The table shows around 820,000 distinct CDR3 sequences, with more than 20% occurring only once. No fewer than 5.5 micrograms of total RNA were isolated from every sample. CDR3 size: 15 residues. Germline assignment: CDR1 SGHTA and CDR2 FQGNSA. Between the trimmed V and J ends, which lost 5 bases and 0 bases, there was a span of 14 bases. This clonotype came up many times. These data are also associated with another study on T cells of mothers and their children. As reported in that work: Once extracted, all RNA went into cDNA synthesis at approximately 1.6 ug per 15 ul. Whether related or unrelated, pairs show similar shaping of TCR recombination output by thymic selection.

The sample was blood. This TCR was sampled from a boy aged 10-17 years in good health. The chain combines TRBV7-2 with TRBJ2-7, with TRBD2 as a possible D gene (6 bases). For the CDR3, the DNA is TGTGCCAGCAGCCCCCAGTCCGGGAGCTCCTACGAGCAGTACTTC. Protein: CASSPQSGSSYEQYF.